Below are 27 T cell receptor beta chains sequenced from a single sample in a study of regulatory T cells in long-lasting Graves disease. Time point meaning: newly diagnosed GD, antithyroid drugs for less than 3 months. The TCR library was made from RNA that had been extracted from PBMCs in TRIzol. To make TCR beta libraries, researchers used iRepertoire HTBI primers and Arm-PCR of CDR3 regions. TCRdb redid the calling of the multiplex PCR reads with MiXCR, one entry per CDR3 protein. The data show roughly 430,000 distinct CDR3 sequences, 15% to 20% seen once. This sample also appeared in a second study, on T cells in Graves' hyperthyroidism and ophthalmopathy.

The sample was peripheral blood mononuclear cells (PBMCs), taken at new diagnosis, from a patient treated with antithyroid drugs. Receptors were obtained from a woman between 25 and 40 years old with Graves disease.

This clonotype has ten or more counts. V and J are TRBV28 and TRBJ2-5; 7 nucleotides line up with TRBD2. Germline V gives CDR1 MDHEN, CDR2 SYDVKM. The CDR3 length is 13 residues. The junction had 7 bases not matched to a gene; V was cut back by 11 bases and J by 1 base. CDR3 bases: TGTGCCGGAGGGAGGGATGGCCAAGAGACCCAGTACTTC. This translates into CAGGRDGQETQYF.

This clonotype was found many times. V and J are TRBV27 and TRBJ2-1; weak D call: TRBD1 (6 bases). V shed 2 bases and J shed 7 bases, with 9 bases lying between them. CDR1 is MNHEY and CDR2 is SMNVEV in the germline V gene (reference sequence). The CDR3 spans 13 residues. The CDR3 DNA follows: TGTGCCAGCAGTTTAGGGACAAGGAATGAGCAGTTCTTC. It yields the protein CASSLGTRNEQFF.

This clonotype was seen repeatedly, ten times or more. The rearrangement uses TRBV30 and TRBJ1-1; D not resolved. CDR1 GTSNPN and CDR2 SVGIG come from the germline V gene (reference sequence). CDR3 length equals 13 residues. Trimming removed 5 bases at V and 2 bases at J, with 12 bases between. CDR3 sequence (DNA): TGTGCCTGGGCGCTCTTGGATAACACTGAAGCTTTCTTT. Its protein is CAWALLDNTEAFF. Variable domain in full (rest from reference TRBV30 and TRBJ1-1): SQTIHQWPATLVQPVGSPLSLECTVEGTSNPNLYWYRQAAGRGLQLLFYSVGIGQISSEVPQNLSASRPQDRQFILSSKKLLLSDSGFYLCAWALLDNTEAFFGQGTRLTVV.

Turning to this clonotype: A much larger clone lies a single base off, so this may be a read error. The DNA is omitted, as the CDR3 cannot be located on it reliably, and the CDR3 follows TCRdb's listing. This CDR3 is CASSFGTGTGANVRTF. This sequence joins TRBV13 and TRBJ2-6; the D call in the table, TRBD1, was not verified against the DNA. CDR1 and CDR2 (germline): PRHDT, FYEKMQ (reference sequence). The CDR3 is 16 amino acids long, termini counted.

A note on this clonotype: A far larger clone is only one base removed, so a read error is likely. The J gene is TRBJ2-3, the V gene TRBV27; no firm D call. CDR1 MNHEY and CDR2 SMNVEV come from the germline V gene (reference sequence). The length of the CDR3 is 15 residues. CDR3 nucleotides: TGTGCCAGCAGGTCGGGTAGGGTATACACAGATACGCAGTGTTTT. Translated: CASRSGRVYTDTQCF.

The rearrangement links TRBV4-1 to TRBJ1-4, with a possible D match to TRBD1 (5 bases). From germline, CDR1 is MGHRA and CDR2 YSYEKL. The V end was cut by 3 bases, the J end by 10 bases, with 12 bases between. The CDR3 loop spans 13 amino acids. The CDR3 reads CASSQRVGGKLFF. In nucleotides, the CDR3 is TGCGCCAGCAGCCAGCGTGTGGGGGGAAAACTGTTTTTT.

This clonotype was detected only a few times. The V call is TRBV9, the J call TRBJ2-1; tentatively, D is TRBD1 or TRBD2 (5 bases each). Per germline, CDR1 SGDLS and CDR2 YYNGEE. The CDR3 has 15 residues. V lost 3 bases, J lost 5 bases, and 15 bases lay in between. CDR3 loop: CASSAPGRFDNEQFF. CDR3 bases: TGTGCCAGCAGCGCTCCGGGACGATTCGACAATGAGCAGTTCTTC.

There are many counts of this clonotype. The V call is TRBV10-3, the J call TRBJ2-1; 10 nucleotides agree with TRBD2. Trimming removed 6 bases from V and 10 bases from J; junction bases left unmatched: 9. Germline V gene sequence: CDR1 ENHRY, CDR2 SYGVKD. The length of the CDR3 is 14 residues. CDR3 nucleotide sequence: TGTGCCATCAGAGGGGCTAGCGGGAGTAACGAGCAGTTCTTC. It is translated as CAIRGASGSNEQFF.

V and J are TRBV5-6 and TRBJ2-5; tentative D call: TRBD2 (6 bases). CDR3 length: 13 residues. V lost 7 bases and J lost 4, with 14 bases in between. Germline loops: CDR1 SGHDT, CDR2 YYEEEE. CDR3 nucleotide sequence: TGTGCCAGCCGCCGGCGGGGTGCAGAGACCCAGTACTTC. Amino acid sequence: CASRRRGAETQYF.

At least ten counts were recorded for this clonotype. The chain has TRBV3-1 and TRBJ2-1; D tentatively fits TRBD1 or TRBD2 (5 bases each). The CDR3 is made up of 13 amino acids. CDR1 LGHDT and CDR2 YNNKEL come from the germline V gene (reference sequence). The V end lost 4 bases, the J end lost 6 bases, and 10 bases lay between the germline ends. The CDR3 reads CASSPTGTNEQFF. DNA for the CDR3: TGTGCCAGCAGCCCTACCGGGACCAATGAGCAGTTCTTC.

In this sample, this clonotype turned up a few times. Germline and junction disagree at one end, which may indicate a read error. The gene calls are TRBV24-1 and TRBJ2-2; D is uncertain. The germline CDR1 and CDR2 sequences are KGHDR and SFDVKD. The CDR3 extends over 11 amino acids. CDR3 amino acids: CAPSNTGELFF. Here the CDR3 DNA reads TGTGCCCCCAGTAACACCGGGGAGCTGTTTTTT.

This clonotype occurred many times. The V call is TRBV30, the J call TRBJ1-1; unclear D gene. Looked up from germline, CDR1 is GTSNPN and CDR2 is SVGIG (reference sequence). The ends were cut back, 0 bases at V and 4 bases at J, with 12 bases in the middle. The CDR3 consists of 14 residues. CDR3 residues: CAWSVRTSGTEAFF. DNA of the CDR3: TGTGCCTGGAGTGTCCGGACCTCGGGCACTGAAGCTTTCTTT.

This clonotype was picked up a small number of times. The chain carries TRBV6-2 or TRBV6-3 and TRBJ2-3; TRBD2 matches at 7 bases. CDR1 and CDR2 (germline): MNHEY, SVGEGT. This CDR3 is 19 amino acids long. V lost 2 bases to trimming and J lost 5 bases; unmatched junction nucleotides: 19. CDR3 nucleotide sequence: TGTGCCAGCAGTTACGTGAGGGTTCTAGCGGTTGGAGGAGGAGATACGCAGTATTTT. It is translated as CASSYVRVLAVGGGDTQYF.

The J gene is TRBJ2-7, the V gene TRBV4-1; 11 bases align to TRBD2. V shed 2 bases and J 5 bases; nucleotides not matched to a gene: 5. The CDR3 totals 15 residues. Germline-derived CDR1 and CDR2 are MGHRA and YSYEKL. CDR3 in DNA: TGCGCCAGCAGCCAACCGACTAGCGGGAACCACGAGCAGTACTTC. This encodes CASSQPTSGNHEQYF.

With respect to this clonotype: One base away lies a much larger clone, so this may be a sequencing read error. The rearrangement joins TRBV28 to TRBJ2-7; the match to TRBD2 covers 9 bases. Germline CDR1 reads MDHEN; CDR2 reads SYDVKM. The J segment lost 4 bases and the V segment lost 3 bases, leaving 10 bases of the junction unmatched. The CDR3 runs 16 residues. CDR3 in amino acids: CASSFSPGTSLYEQYF. The CDR3 nucleotides are TGTGCCAGCAGTTTCTCCCCCGGGACTAGCTTGTACGAGCAGTACTTC.

This clonotype came up many times. Here the CDR3 reads CASRPDRGPSAEQYF. The DNA for the CDR3 is TGTGCCAGCAGACCCGACAGGGGGCCCAGTGCCGAGCAGTACTTC. The V gene is TRBV2, the J gene TRBJ2-7, with 10 positions matching TRBD1. V lost 6 bases, J lost 6 bases, and 11 bases stayed unmatched. There are 15 residues in the CDR3. Germline CDR1 is SNHLY and CDR2 is FYNNEI.

This clonotype was found many times. The J gene is TRBJ1-1, the V gene TRBV11-2; no clear D gene. Per the germline V gene, CDR1 is SGHAT and CDR2 is FQNNGV. V lost 5 bases and J lost 8, with 18 bases in between. The CDR3 sequence is 14 residues long. CDR3 residues: CASSPQAGTKEAFF. The CDR3 nucleotides read TGTGCCAGCAGCCCCCAAGCGGGTACCAAAGAAGCTTTCTTT.

This clonotype was picked up a small number of times. The chain links TRBV27 to TRBJ1-6; D gene ambiguous. The CDR3 is made up of 13 amino acids. Germline lookup yields CDR1 MNHEY and CDR2 SMNVEV (reference sequence). With 6 bases removed from V and 3 bases from J, the gap between germline ends came to 6 bases. This CDR3 reads CASRAFYNSPLHF. In DNA, the CDR3 is TGTGCCAGCAGAGCCTTCTATAATTCACCCCTCCACTTT.

This clonotype showed up many times. The chain has TRBV2 and TRBJ2-3; tentative D call: TRBD1 (6 bases). V gave up 4 bases and J gave up 2 bases, with 19 bases separating them. This CDR3 has 17 amino acids. CDR1 SNHLY and CDR2 FYNNEI come from the germline V gene. The CDR3 reads CASSGRSETGLTDTQYF. As DNA, the CDR3 is TGTGCCAGCAGTGGAAGAAGTGAGACAGGACTCACAGATACGCAGTATTTT. The variable domain in full, completed from reference TRBV2 and TRBJ2-3, reads EPEVTQTPSHQVTQMGQEVILRCVPISNHLYFYWYRQILGQKVEFLVSFYNNEISEKSEIFDDQFSVERPDGSNFTLKIRSTKLEDSAMYFCASSGRSETGLTDTQYFGPGTRLTVL.

In this sample, this clonotype turned up many times. The chain is built from TRBV7-9 and TRBJ1-2; D is perhaps TRBD1 (6 bases). Germline V gives CDR1 SEHNR, CDR2 FQNEAQ (reference sequence). Deletions cut 5 bases from V and 8 bases from J, with 15 bases between. The CDR3 runs 13 residues. The CDR3 reads CASSGTMLEGYTF. In DNA form, the CDR3 reads TGTGCCAGCAGCGGGACAATGTTAGAAGGCTACACCTTC.

This clonotype has only a few counts. This chain links TRBV13 with TRBJ2-3; TRBD2 matches 7 bases. CDR3 size: 16 residues. Germline CDR1 and CDR2: PRHDT and FYEKMQ (reference sequence). The V and J ends lost 1 base and 4 bases, in that order; junction bases with no gene match: 8. The CDR3 reads CASSLAGTIGADTQYF. The CDR3 nucleotides are TGTGCCAGCAGCTTAGCGGGGACTATTGGGGCAGATACGCAGTATTTT.

This clonotype has ten or more counts. CDR3 DNA: TGTGCCAGCAGTAGGGCAGCGGGGTCGTACGAGCAGTACTTC. Translated: CASSRAAGSYEQYF. The V and J genes are TRBV7-8 and TRBJ2-7; 7 bases agree with TRBD2. V trimming: 6 bases; J trimming: 4 bases; junction bases outside the gene matches: 9. The germline V gene has CDR1 SGHVS and CDR2 FQNEAQ. The CDR3 runs 14 residues.

This clonotype was found many times. V and J are TRBV27 and TRBJ2-7; 9 nucleotides align to TRBD1. The CDR3 spans 13 residues. Per the germline V gene, CDR1 is MNHEY and CDR2 is SMNVEV (reference sequence). V lost 8 bases, J lost 5 bases, and 7 bases stayed unmatched. CDR3 nucleotide sequence: TGTGCCAGCGGGCGGACAGGGGCCCACGAGCAGTACTTC. Translation: CASGRTGAHEQYF.

The sample holds a few counts of this clonotype. A much larger clone lies one base from this, so it may be a read error. V is TRBV30 and J is TRBJ1-6, with 8 bases identical to TRBD1. The ends lost 4 bases at V and 10 bases at J; junction bases unmatched: 6. CDR3 size: 13 residues. From germline, CDR1 is GTSNPN and CDR2 SVGIG (reference sequence). This chain's CDR3 is CAWTGQGSSPLHF. Written as DNA, the CDR3 is TGTGCCTGGACTGGACAGGGCAGCTCACCCCTCCACTTT.

This clonotype showed up many times. The chain links TRBV7-3 to TRBJ2-3; 9 bases line up with TRBD1. V shed 5 bases, J shed 2 bases, and the junction held 5 bases outside the gene matches. CDR1 is SGHTA, CDR2 FQGTGA, per germline. This CDR3 contains 15 residues. CDR3 DNA: TGTGCCAGCAGCCCAGGACAGGGGATCACAGATACGCAGTATTTT. Amino acids: CASSPGQGITDTQYF. Filled out from reference TRBV7-3 and TRBJ2-3, the complete variable domain reads GAGVSQTPSNKVTEKGKYVELRCDPISGHTALYWYRQSLGQGPEFLIYFQGTGAADDSGLPNDRFFAVRPEGSVSTLKIQRTERGDSAVYLCASSPGQGITDTQYFGPGTRLTVL.

V gene TRBV7-6 combines with J gene TRBJ2-7; 7 bases align to TRBD1. Germline CDR1 is SGHVS and CDR2 is FNYEAQ. The V gene end was trimmed by 0 bases and the J gene end by 1 base; junction bases not matched to a gene: 15. The CDR3 sequence is 19 residues long. CDR3 DNA sequence: TGTGCCAGCAGCTTAGCCCGGGGCCGGACAGGAAGCCGATCCTACGAGCAGTACTTC. Translated, it gives CASSLARGRTGSRSYEQYF.

This clonotype was counted between two and nine times. This may come from a read error, since a much larger clone is one base off. This chain joins TRBV20-1 and TRBJ2-1; TRBD2 is a possible D gene (6 bases). The V end was cut by 0 bases, the J end by 13 bases, with 16 bases between. This CDR3 contains 13 residues. Germline CDR1 reads DFQATT; CDR2 reads SNEGSKA (reference sequence). CDR3 sequence reads: CSARDGGKETQFF. The CDR3 DNA sequence: TGCAGTGCTAGAGATGGCGGGAAAGAGACCCAGTTCTTC.